The rows below give T cell receptor beta chains drawn from one sample of a study of post-analysis software for immune sequencing data. One entry per CDR3 protein, called by TCRdb with MiXCR from the PCR reads. This sample yields hundreds of thousands of distinct CDR3 sequences, of which roughly 30% are seen a single time; more than 0.45% belongs to the top ten. The specimen was blood. The receptors originated from a girl aged 10 to 17 with multiple sclerosis. CDR3s include the opening cysteine and the closing phenylalanine or tryptophan. Each record gives: V gene, clone size, J gene, CDR3 length, D gene, CDR3 protein, CDR3 DNA. D genes are given only for firm matches. Rows may omit the clone size; those that give it use once, few, many or a size class.

v_call: TRBV20-1
clone_size: few
j_call: TRBJ2-3
cdr3_length: 15
d_call: NA
cdr3_aa: CSARVVSSGTDTQYF
cdr3_nt: TGCAGTGCTAGAGTGGTGAGCTCGGGCACAGATACGCAGTATTTT

v_call: TRBV10-3
clone_size: few
j_call: TRBJ2-7
cdr3_length: 11
d_call: NA
cdr3_aa: CAIGASGEQYF
cdr3_nt: TGTGCCATCGGAGCTAGTGGCGAGCAGTACTTC

v_call: TRBV5-1
clone_size: few
j_call: TRBJ2-3
cdr3_length: 16
d_call: NA
cdr3_aa: CASSLVGGRTTDTQYF
cdr3_nt: TGCGCCAGCAGCTTGGTGGGGGGCCGAACCACAGATACGCAGTATTTT

v_call: TRBV20-1
clone_size: NA
j_call: TRBJ2-7
cdr3_length: 14
d_call: NA
cdr3_aa: CSARERGGSYEQYF
cdr3_nt: TGCAGTGCTAGAGAGAGAGGTGGGTCCTACGAGCAGTACTTC

v_call: TRBV27
clone_size: few
j_call: TRBJ2-7
cdr3_length: 14
d_call: TRBD1
cdr3_aa: CASSRQGFGYEQYF
cdr3_nt: TGTGCCAGCAGTCGACAGGGGTTCGGCTACGAGCAGTACTTC

v_call: TRBV6-5
clone_size: few
j_call: TRBJ2-1
cdr3_length: 14
d_call: NA
cdr3_aa: CASSYSRELDWQFF
cdr3_nt: TGTGCCAGCAGTTACTCGAGAGAACTCGACTGGCAGTTCTTC

v_call: TRBV29-1
clone_size: NA
j_call: TRBJ2-1
cdr3_length: 14
d_call: TRBD2
cdr3_aa: CSVVTSGANNEQFF
cdr3_nt: TGCAGCGTTGTTACTAGCGGGGCGAACAATGAGCAGTTCTTC

v_call: TRBV2
clone_size: NA
j_call: TRBJ2-1
cdr3_length: 15
d_call: NA
cdr3_aa: CASGSAHAFHNEQFF
cdr3_nt: TGTGCCAGCGGGTCAGCCCATGCGTTCCACAATGAGCAGTTCTTC

v_call: TRBV29-1
clone_size: many
j_call: TRBJ1-1
cdr3_length: 14
d_call: NA
cdr3_aa: CSVEQSGGNTEAFF
cdr3_nt: TGCAGCGTTGAACAGTCTGGCGGGAACACTGAAGCTTTCTTT

v_call: TRBV5-1
clone_size: few
j_call: TRBJ2-3
cdr3_length: 15
d_call: NA
cdr3_aa: CASSFDGIRTDTQYF
cdr3_nt: TGCGCCAGCAGCTTCGACGGGATTCGGACAGATACGCAGTATTTT

v_call: TRBV6-5
clone_size: NA
j_call: TRBJ2-7
cdr3_length: 15
d_call: NA
cdr3_aa: CASRLVAGASLEQYF
cdr3_nt: TGTGCCAGCAGGTTGGTGGCAGGGGCCTCTTTAGAGCAGTACTTC

v_call: TRBV7-2
clone_size: few
j_call: TRBJ1-2
cdr3_length: 13
d_call: NA
cdr3_aa: CASSFLGGYGYTF
cdr3_nt: TGTGCCAGCAGCTTTTTGGGTGGCTATGGCTACACCTTC

v_call: TRBV7-9
clone_size: NA
j_call: TRBJ2-5
cdr3_length: 14
d_call: NA
cdr3_aa: CASSLTEYQETQYF
cdr3_nt: TGTGCCAGCAGCTTAACAGAGTACCAAGAGACCCAGTACTTC

v_call: TRBV7-2
clone_size: NA
j_call: TRBJ1-2
cdr3_length: 13
d_call: NA
cdr3_aa: CASSFQGTAGYTF
cdr3_nt: TGTGCCAGCAGCTTTCAGGGAACCGCTGGCTACACCTTC

v_call: TRBV7-2
clone_size: NA
j_call: TRBJ2-4
cdr3_length: 13
d_call: NA
cdr3_aa: CASSPGLLLGQYF
cdr3_nt: TGTGCCAGCAGCCCGGGACTTCTCCTCGGGCAGTACTTC

v_call: TRBV20-1
clone_size: NA
j_call: TRBJ2-1
cdr3_length: 14
d_call: TRBD2
cdr3_aa: CSALGTSGYNEQFF
cdr3_nt: TGCAGTGCTTTGGGGACTAGCGGCTACAATGAGCAGTTCTTC

v_call: TRBV20-1
clone_size: few
j_call: TRBJ1-2
cdr3_length: 13
d_call: NA
cdr3_aa: CSASRGREEGYTF
cdr3_nt: TGCAGTGCTAGCCGGGGCCGAGAAGAGGGCTACACCTTC

v_call: TRBV24-1
clone_size: few
j_call: TRBJ1-5
cdr3_length: 12
d_call: TRBD1
cdr3_aa: CATSAGGPAQHF
cdr3_nt: TGTGCCACCAGTGCAGGGGGGCCGGCCCAGCATTTT

v_call: TRBV7-2
clone_size: few
j_call: TRBJ2-5
cdr3_length: 16
d_call: TRBD2
cdr3_aa: CASSIWSGGSSETQYF
cdr3_nt: TGTGCCAGCAGTATATGGTCTGGCGGGAGCTCGGAGACCCAGTACTTC

v_call: TRBV5-1
clone_size: few
j_call: TRBJ2-1
cdr3_length: 18
d_call: NA
cdr3_aa: CASSLGPGRGGGYDEQFF
cdr3_nt: TGCGCCAGCAGCCTCGGGCCAGGGAGGGGCGGGGGCTACGATGAGCAGTTCTTC

v_call: TRBV9
clone_size: NA
j_call: TRBJ1-4
cdr3_length: 15
d_call: NA
cdr3_aa: CASSVAPQAGQKLFF
cdr3_nt: TGTGCCAGCAGCGTAGCTCCACAGGCCGGGCAGAAACTGTTTTTT

v_call: TRBV20-1
clone_size: NA
j_call: TRBJ2-1
cdr3_length: 13
d_call: TRBD2
cdr3_aa: CSGTSGRANEQFF
cdr3_nt: TGCAGCGGGACTAGCGGGAGGGCCAATGAGCAGTTCTTC

v_call: TRBV5-1
clone_size: NA
j_call: TRBJ1-1
cdr3_length: 14
d_call: NA
cdr3_aa: CASSFYGSDTEAFF
cdr3_nt: TGCGCCAGCAGCTTTTACGGGAGCGACACTGAAGCTTTCTTT

v_call: TRBV28
clone_size: NA
j_call: TRBJ1-3
cdr3_length: 16
d_call: TRBD1
cdr3_aa: CASRGDRGRGGNTIYF
cdr3_nt: TGTGCCAGCAGGGGGGACAGGGGGCGCGGTGGAAACACCATATATTTT

v_call: TRBV20-1
clone_size: NA
j_call: TRBJ1-2
cdr3_length: 12
d_call: NA
cdr3_aa: CSAWAGAYGYTF
cdr3_nt: TGCAGTGCCTGGGCAGGGGCCTATGGCTACACCTTC

v_call: TRBV9
clone_size: few
j_call: TRBJ2-1
cdr3_length: 15
d_call: TRBD2
cdr3_aa: CASSVGTSGLNEQFF
cdr3_nt: TGTGCCAGCAGCGTAGGGACTAGCGGACTCAATGAGCAGTTCTTC

v_call: TRBV15
clone_size: NA
j_call: TRBJ2-5
cdr3_length: 17
d_call: NA
cdr3_aa: CATIRIGTTQTQETQYF
cdr3_nt: TGTGCCACCATCAGAATCGGGACAACCCAGACTCAAGAGACCCAGTACTTC

v_call: TRBV2
clone_size: NA
j_call: TRBJ2-3
cdr3_length: 13
d_call: TRBD1
cdr3_aa: CASSGQGPDTQYF
cdr3_nt: TGTGCCAGCAGTGGACAGGGTCCAGATACGCAGTATTTT

v_call: TRBV6-5
clone_size: few
j_call: TRBJ2-1
cdr3_length: 14
d_call: TRBD2
cdr3_aa: CASLPSGDRAEQFF
cdr3_nt: TGTGCCAGCCTGCCCAGCGGGGATAGAGCTGAGCAGTTCTTC

v_call: TRBV10-1
clone_size: few
j_call: TRBJ1-5
cdr3_length: 13
d_call: NA
cdr3_aa: CASSENRNQPQHF
cdr3_nt: TGCGCCAGCAGTGAGAATCGTAATCAGCCCCAGCATTTT

v_call: TRBV13
clone_size: NA
j_call: TRBJ1-2
cdr3_length: 12
d_call: TRBD1
cdr3_aa: CASSLRQGSYTF
cdr3_nt: TGTGCCAGCAGCCTGAGACAGGGTAGCTACACCTTC

v_call: TRBV7-2
clone_size: NA
j_call: TRBJ2-3
cdr3_length: 16
d_call: TRBD2
cdr3_aa: CASSLRLAGLPDTQYF
cdr3_nt: TGTGCCAGCAGCTTAAGGCTAGCGGGCCTCCCAGATACGCAGTATTTT

v_call: TRBV3-1
clone_size: NA
j_call: TRBJ1-5
cdr3_length: 13
d_call: NA
cdr3_aa: CASSLPDHQPQHF
cdr3_nt: TGTGCCAGCAGCCTCCCGGACCATCAGCCCCAGCATTTT

v_call: TRBV7-6
clone_size: few
j_call: TRBJ2-3
cdr3_length: 15
d_call: TRBD2
cdr3_aa: CAGAFGSGVTDTQYF
cdr3_nt: TGTGCCGGCGCCTTTGGTAGCGGGGTGACAGATACGCAGTATTTT

v_call: TRBV28
clone_size: NA
j_call: TRBJ1-6
cdr3_length: 13
d_call: NA
cdr3_aa: CASSFGGGSPLHF
cdr3_nt: TGTGCCAGCAGTTTCGGGGGCGGTTCACCCCTCCACTTT

v_call: TRBV7-6
clone_size: few
j_call: TRBJ2-7
cdr3_length: 15
d_call: NA
cdr3_aa: CASSLDAVGRSEQYF
cdr3_nt: TGTGCCAGCAGCTTAGACGCCGTAGGGAGATCGGAGCAGTACTTC

v_call: TRBV3-1
clone_size: NA
j_call: TRBJ2-7
cdr3_length: 15
d_call: NA
cdr3_aa: CASSSHRDQRREQYF
cdr3_nt: TGTGCCAGCAGCTCTCACCGGGACCAGCGGAGGGAGCAGTACTTC

v_call: TRBV25-1
clone_size: few
j_call: TRBJ1-4
cdr3_length: 16
d_call: NA
cdr3_aa: CASSEFDRATNEKLFF
cdr3_nt: TGTGCCAGCAGTGAATTTGACCGCGCAACTAATGAAAAACTGTTTTTT

v_call: TRBV6-5
clone_size: few
j_call: TRBJ2-6
cdr3_length: 15
d_call: NA
cdr3_aa: CASSYSQTRTNVLTF
cdr3_nt: TGTGCCAGCAGTTACTCCCAAACCCGAACCAACGTCCTGACTTTC

v_call: TRBV6-5
clone_size: many
j_call: TRBJ2-1
cdr3_length: 14
d_call: TRBD1
cdr3_aa: CASSYRDRGDEQFF
cdr3_nt: TGTGCCAGCAGTTACCGGGACAGGGGCGATGAGCAGTTCTTC

v_call: TRBV21-1
clone_size: NA
j_call: TRBJ2-1
cdr3_length: 14
d_call: NA
cdr3_aa: CASPRDRGYNEQFF
cdr3_nt: TGTGCCAGCCCCCGGGACAGGGGCTACAATGAGCAGTTCTTC

v_call: TRBV7-9
clone_size: few
j_call: TRBJ1-1
cdr3_length: 14
d_call: NA
cdr3_aa: CASSFVTGTAEAFF
cdr3_nt: TGTGCCAGCAGCTTTGTAACCGGGACTGCTGAAGCTTTCTTT

v_call: TRBV6-5
clone_size: NA
j_call: TRBJ2-1
cdr3_length: 16
d_call: NA
cdr3_aa: CASSSTGTNSYNEQFF
cdr3_nt: TGTGCCAGCAGTAGCACCGGGACAAACTCCTACAATGAGCAGTTCTTC

v_call: TRBV27
clone_size: NA
j_call: TRBJ1-2
cdr3_length: 13
d_call: NA
cdr3_aa: CASSYTPNYGYTF
cdr3_nt: TGTGCCAGCAGTTATACACCGAACTATGGCTACACCTTC

v_call: TRBV27
clone_size: NA
j_call: TRBJ2-1
cdr3_length: 16
d_call: NA
cdr3_aa: CASSSLGGGSYNEQFF
cdr3_nt: TGTGCCAGCAGCTCTTTAGGGGGCGGGAGTTACAATGAGCAGTTCTTC

v_call: TRBV7-9
clone_size: few
j_call: TRBJ2-5
cdr3_length: 14
d_call: TRBD1
cdr3_aa: CASSSNARGETQYF
cdr3_nt: TGTGCCAGCAGCTCCAACGCCAGGGGGGAGACCCAGTACTTC

v_call: TRBV28
clone_size: few
j_call: TRBJ2-7
cdr3_length: 14
d_call: NA
cdr3_aa: CASSLGGARNEQYF
cdr3_nt: TGTGCCAGCAGTTTAGGGGGAGCTCGGAACGAGCAGTACTTC

v_call: TRBV5-1
clone_size: NA
j_call: TRBJ1-4
cdr3_length: 16
d_call: NA
cdr3_aa: CASSLEPYATNEKLFF
cdr3_nt: TGCGCCAGCAGCTTGGAACCATACGCAACTAATGAAAAACTGTTTTTT

v_call: TRBV29-1
clone_size: NA
j_call: TRBJ2-1
cdr3_length: 12
d_call: NA
cdr3_aa: CSEIETGIEQFF
cdr3_nt: TGCAGCGAAATAGAAACGGGGATTGAGCAGTTCTTC

v_call: TRBV5-1
clone_size: NA
j_call: TRBJ2-3
cdr3_length: 17
d_call: TRBD2
cdr3_aa: CASSQLRTGGQEDTQYF
cdr3_nt: TGCGCCAGCAGCCAGCTACGAACGGGGGGGCAGGAAGATACGCAGTATTTT

v_call: TRBV6-2/TRBV6-3
clone_size: NA
j_call: TRBJ1-2
cdr3_length: 14
d_call: TRBD1
cdr3_aa: CASRGQGASYGYTF
cdr3_nt: TGTGCCAGCAGGGGACAGGGCGCTTCCTATGGCTACACCTTC

v_call: TRBV6-5
clone_size: few
j_call: TRBJ1-2
cdr3_length: 14
d_call: TRBD1
cdr3_aa: CASSLRTGRYGYTF
cdr3_nt: TGTGCCAGCAGTCTACGGACAGGGAGATATGGCTACACCTTC

v_call: TRBV11-2
clone_size: few
j_call: TRBJ1-2
cdr3_length: 15
d_call: TRBD1
cdr3_aa: CASSSIQGNFYGYTF
cdr3_nt: TGTGCCAGCAGCTCTATACAGGGGAATTTCTATGGCTACACCTTC

v_call: TRBV20-1
clone_size: few
j_call: TRBJ2-2
cdr3_length: 15
d_call: TRBD2
cdr3_aa: CSARGWGRASGELFF
cdr3_nt: TGCAGTGCTAGAGGTTGGGGGAGGGCCTCCGGGGAGCTGTTTTTT